The next 7 T cell receptor beta chains were all read from a single sample in a study of OX40 agonist ivuxolimab in advanced cancers. Produced via immunoSEQ multiplex PCR; TCRdb's table is partial and in-frame only. The table records 80,000 or so clones, around nine tenths of them present only once. This sample comprised CD4+ or CD8+ T cells sorted from blood, obtained in a trial of the OX40 agonist ivuxolimab. The receptor source for this set is an adult with an advanced solid tumor such as melanoma, head and neck, liver or kidney cancer.

The V call is TRBV5-1, the J call TRBJ2-1, with 10 positions matching TRBD2. The CDR3 spans 14 residues. The V gene's germline CDR1 is SGHRS and CDR2 YFSETQ. V shed 0 bases, J shed 9 bases, and the junction held 3 bases outside the gene matches. The CDR3 region has the DNA TGCGCCAGCAGCTTGGCCCCTAGCGGGGGTGAGCAGTTCTTC. As protein: CASSLAPSGGEQFF.

CDR3 protein: CASRTGGTNTEAFF. DNA of the CDR3: TGTGCCAGCAGGACCGGGGGGACGAACACTGAAGCTTTCTTT. The gene calls are TRBV28 and TRBJ1-1; possibly TRBD1 for D (5 bases). Per germline, CDR1 MDHEN and CDR2 SYDVKM. The V and J ends lost 6 bases and 1 base respectively, with 12 bases between them. The CDR3 is 14 residues long. Variable domain in full (rest from reference TRBV28 and TRBJ1-1): DVKVTQSSRYLVKRTGEKVFLECVQDMDHENMFWYRQDPGLGLRLIYFSYDVKMKEKGDIPEGYSVSREKKERFSLILESASTNQTSMYLCASRTGGTNTEAFFGQGTRLTVV.

This chain uses TRBV30 with TRBJ1-1; a weak D match, TRBD1 (5 bases). Germline CDR1 GTSNPN, CDR2 SVGIG (reference sequence). V shed 1 base and J shed 4 bases, with 10 bases lying between them. This CDR3 region has 13 residues. The CDR3 loop is CAWSGGVFTEAFF. For the CDR3, the DNA is TGTGCCTGGAGTGGAGGGGTTTTCACTGAAGCTTTCTTT.

V and J are TRBV6-1 and TRBJ1-1; no clear D. V gave up 8 bases and J gave up 5 bases, with 9 bases separating them. Germline V gene lookup returns CDR1 MNHNS and CDR2 SASEGT. CDR3 length: 11 amino acids. The CDR3 spells CASRDRTEAFF. Written as DNA, the CDR3 is TGTGCCAGCCGAGATAGGACTGAAGCTTTCTTT.

The V gene is TRBV30, the J gene TRBJ2-5, with a tentative D call TRBD2 (7 bases). The CDR3 has 13 residues. CDR1 GTSNPN and CDR2 SVGIG come from the germline V gene (reference sequence). The V and J ends lost 1 base and 5 bases respectively, with 11 bases between them. The CDR3 nucleotides read TGTGCCTGGAGTGCCAAGGGGGGGGAGACCCAGTACTTC. This codes for CAWSAKGGETQYF.

Remarks on this clone: The junction departs from germline at one end; a sequencing error may be responsible. This sequence joins TRBV2 and TRBJ2-4; 8 nucleotides align to TRBD1. The CDR3 contains 12 residues. Germline lookup yields CDR1 SNHLY and CDR2 FYNNEI. The CDR3 spells CASSVQGALLDF. The CDR3 DNA reads TGTGCCAGCAGTGTGCAGGGGGCACTGTTGGACTTC.

A note on this clone: A junction boundary mismatches the germline segment, possibly from a read error. This chain connects TRBV7-7 to TRBJ2-2; D is unclear. The CDR3 has 15 residues. CDR1 and CDR2 (germline): SSHAT, FNYEAQ (reference sequence). CDR3 nucleotide sequence: TGTGCTAGCAGCATAGCCGTACCCTGGGGTGGGGAGCTGTTTTTT. Translating gives CASSIAVPWGGELFF.